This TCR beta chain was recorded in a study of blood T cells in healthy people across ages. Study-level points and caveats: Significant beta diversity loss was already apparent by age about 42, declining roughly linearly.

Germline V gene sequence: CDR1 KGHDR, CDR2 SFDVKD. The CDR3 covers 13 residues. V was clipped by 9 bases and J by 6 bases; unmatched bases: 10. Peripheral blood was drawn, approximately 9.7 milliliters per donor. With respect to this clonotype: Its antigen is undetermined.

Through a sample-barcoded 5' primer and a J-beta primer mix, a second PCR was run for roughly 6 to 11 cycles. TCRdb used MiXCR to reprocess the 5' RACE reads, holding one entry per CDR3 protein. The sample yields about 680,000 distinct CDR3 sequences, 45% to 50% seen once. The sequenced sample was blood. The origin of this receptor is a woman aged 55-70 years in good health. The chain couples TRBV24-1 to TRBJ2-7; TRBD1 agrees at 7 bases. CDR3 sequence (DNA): TGTGCCACCCCGACAGGGTCGAGTGGCGAGCAGTACTTC. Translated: CATPTGSSGEQYF.